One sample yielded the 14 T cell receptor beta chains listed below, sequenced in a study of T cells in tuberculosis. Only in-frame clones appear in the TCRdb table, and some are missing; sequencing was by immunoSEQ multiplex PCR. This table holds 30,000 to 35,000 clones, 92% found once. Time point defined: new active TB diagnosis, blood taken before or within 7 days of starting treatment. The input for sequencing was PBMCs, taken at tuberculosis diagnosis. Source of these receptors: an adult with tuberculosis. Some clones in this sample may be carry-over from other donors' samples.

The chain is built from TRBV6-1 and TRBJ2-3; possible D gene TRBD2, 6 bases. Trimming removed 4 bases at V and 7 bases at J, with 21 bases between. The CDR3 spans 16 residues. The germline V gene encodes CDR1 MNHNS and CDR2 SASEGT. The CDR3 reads CASSAPGPGEGYTQYF. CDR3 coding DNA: TGTGCCAGCAGTGCGCCGGGACCGGGGGAAGGGTATACGCAGTATTTT.

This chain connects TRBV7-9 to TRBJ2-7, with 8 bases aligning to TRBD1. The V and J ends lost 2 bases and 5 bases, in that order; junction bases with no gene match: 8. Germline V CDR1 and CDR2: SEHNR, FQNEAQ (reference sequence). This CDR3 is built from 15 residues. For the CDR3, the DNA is TGTGCCAGCAGCTTACCCGGGACAGGAATACACGAGCAGTACTTC. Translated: CASSLPGTGIHEQYF.

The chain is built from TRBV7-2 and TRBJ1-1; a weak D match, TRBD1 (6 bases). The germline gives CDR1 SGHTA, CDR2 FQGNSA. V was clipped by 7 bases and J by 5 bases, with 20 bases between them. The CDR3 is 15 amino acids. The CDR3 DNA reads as TGTGCCAGCAACTACCCAGGGGATCGGGAAACTGAAGCTTTCTTT. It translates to CASNYPGDRETEAFF.

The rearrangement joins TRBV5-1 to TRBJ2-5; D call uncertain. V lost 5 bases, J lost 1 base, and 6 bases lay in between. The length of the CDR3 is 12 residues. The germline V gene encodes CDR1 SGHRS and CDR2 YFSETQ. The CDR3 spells CASRVSQETQYF. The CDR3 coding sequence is TGCGCCAGCAGAGTCAGCCAAGAGACCCAGTACTTC.

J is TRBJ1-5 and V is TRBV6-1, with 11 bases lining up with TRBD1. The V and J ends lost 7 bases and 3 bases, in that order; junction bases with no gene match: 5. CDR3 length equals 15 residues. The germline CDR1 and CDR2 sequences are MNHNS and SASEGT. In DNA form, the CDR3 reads TGTGCCAGCATTAGGACAGGGGGCAACAATCAGCCCCAGCATTTT. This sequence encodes CASIRTGGNNQPQHF.

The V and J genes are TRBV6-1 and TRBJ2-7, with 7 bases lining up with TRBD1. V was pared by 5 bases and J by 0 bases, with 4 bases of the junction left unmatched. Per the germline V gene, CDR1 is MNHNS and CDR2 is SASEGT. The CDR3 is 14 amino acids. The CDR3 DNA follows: TGTGCCAGCAGTACAGACAGGGTCTCCTACGAGCAGTACTTC. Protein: CASSTDRVSYEQYF.

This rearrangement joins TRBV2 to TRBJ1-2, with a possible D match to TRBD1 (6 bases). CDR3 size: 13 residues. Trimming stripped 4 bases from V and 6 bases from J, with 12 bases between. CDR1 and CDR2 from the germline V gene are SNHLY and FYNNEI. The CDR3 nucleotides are TGTGCCAGCAGTGTGCGGGGGCTGGATGGCTACACCTTC. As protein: CASSVRGLDGYTF.

The DNA for the CDR3 is TGTGCCAGCAGCCAAGATTGGGACTCTTCCTACAATGAGCAGTTCTTC. As protein: CASSQDWDSSYNEQFF. V is TRBV7-9 and J is TRBJ2-1; possible D gene TRBD2, 6 bases. This CDR3 spans 16 amino acids. The germline V gene has CDR1 SEHNR and CDR2 FQNEAQ (reference sequence). Trimming stripped 5 bases from V and 1 base from J, with 15 bases between.

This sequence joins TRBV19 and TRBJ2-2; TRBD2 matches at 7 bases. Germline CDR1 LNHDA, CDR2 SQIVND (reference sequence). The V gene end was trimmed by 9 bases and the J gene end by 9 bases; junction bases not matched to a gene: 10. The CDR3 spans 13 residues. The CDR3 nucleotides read TGTGCCAGCACCTTGGGGGGGGGAAGGGAGCTGTTTTTT. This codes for CASTLGGGRELFF.

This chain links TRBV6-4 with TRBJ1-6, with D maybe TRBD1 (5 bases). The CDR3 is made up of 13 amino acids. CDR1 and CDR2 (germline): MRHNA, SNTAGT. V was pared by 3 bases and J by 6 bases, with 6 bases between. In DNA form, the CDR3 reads TGTGCCAGCAGTGAGACAGTTAATTCACCCCTCCACTTT. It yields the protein CASSETVNSPLHF.

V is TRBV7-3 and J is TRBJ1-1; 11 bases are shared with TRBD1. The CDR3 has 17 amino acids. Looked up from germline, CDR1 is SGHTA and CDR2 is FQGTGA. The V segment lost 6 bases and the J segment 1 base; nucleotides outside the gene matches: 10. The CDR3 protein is CASRKSGTGGKNTEAFF. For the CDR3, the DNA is TGTGCCAGCAGGAAATCCGGGACAGGGGGTAAGAACACTGAAGCTTTCTTT.

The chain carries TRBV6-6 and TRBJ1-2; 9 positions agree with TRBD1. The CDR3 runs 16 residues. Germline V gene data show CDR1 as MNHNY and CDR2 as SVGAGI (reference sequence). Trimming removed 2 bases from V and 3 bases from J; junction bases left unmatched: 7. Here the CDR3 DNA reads TGTGCCAGCAGTTACCCAAGGACAGGGGACGACTATGGCTACACCTTC. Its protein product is CASSYPRTGDDYGYTF.

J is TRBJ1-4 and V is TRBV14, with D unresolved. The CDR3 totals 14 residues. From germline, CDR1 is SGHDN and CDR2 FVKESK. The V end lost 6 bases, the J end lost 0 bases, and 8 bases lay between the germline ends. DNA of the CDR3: TGTGCCAGCAGTAAACTGACAACTAATGAAAAACTGTTTTTT. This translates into CASSKLTTNEKLFF.

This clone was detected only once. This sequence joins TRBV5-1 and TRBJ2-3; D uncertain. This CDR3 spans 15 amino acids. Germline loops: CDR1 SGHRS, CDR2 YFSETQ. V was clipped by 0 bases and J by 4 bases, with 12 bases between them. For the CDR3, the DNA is TGCGCCAGCAGCTTGGTCTCTGGTAGTGCAGATACGCAGTATTTT. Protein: CASSLVSGSADTQYF.